The rows below give T cell receptor beta chains drawn from one sample of a study of blood T cell repertoires in COVID-19. TCRdb keeps only in-frame clones here, not all; method: immunoSEQ multiplex PCR. The table has over 85,000 clones, 88% seen once. Sequencing was performed on peripheral blood. The receptors come from a woman over 75 with active COVID-19. The CDR3 runs from the conserved cysteine through the conserved F or W. The D gene is left open where the match is weak. Size is omitted from some rows. Given values are once, few, many or a class for expanded clones.

TGTGCCAGCAGCTCGGGACTAGCGGGAGGGCCCCCCTCAGATACGCAGTATTTT | CASSSGLAGGPPSDTQYF | TRBD2 | NA | TRBJ2-3 | TRBV7-9
TGTGCCAGCAGTTACCCCCGGACTAGCGGGCTGAACACCGGGGAGCTGTTTTTT | CASSYPRTSGLNTGELFF | TRBD2 | few | TRBJ2-2 | TRBV6-2/TRBV6-3
TGTGCCAGCTCACCAGGGACAGGGGGTTTCACTGAAGCTTTCTTT | CASSPGTGGFTEAFF | TRBD1 | once | TRBJ1-1 | TRBV18
TGCGCCAGCAGCTTGGACAGGGTGTCACCCCTCCACTTT | CASSLDRVSPLHF | NA | NA | TRBJ1-6 | TRBV5-1
TGTGCCAGCAGTTTACGCCCCGGACAGGGAGAAAATGAGCAGTTCTTC | CASSLRPGQGENEQFF | TRBD1 | NA | TRBJ2-1 | TRBV6-6
TGTGCCAGCAGCCCCCGGAGGGCGCCCTACAATGAGCAGTTCTTC | CASSPRRAPYNEQFF | NA | NA | TRBJ2-1 | TRBV13
TGTGCCAGCAGCTCTAAGACAGGGGGCGGCTATGGCTACACCTTC | CASSSKTGGGYGYTF | TRBD1 | NA | TRBJ1-2 | TRBV7-2
TGTGCCAGCAGCGAACTAGCGGGAGTTCGTAGTGAGCAGTTCTTC | CASSELAGVRSEQFF | TRBD2 | NA | TRBJ2-1 | TRBV6-6
TGCGCCAGCAGCCAAGACTCTAACAGAGTCTATGGCTACACCTTC | CASSQDSNRVYGYTF | NA | NA | TRBJ1-2 | TRBV4-3
TGTGCCAGCAGCCGTCCTAGCTCCCTTCCCCCAGAGACCCAGTACTTC | CASSRPSSLPPETQYF | NA | NA | TRBJ2-5 | TRBV5-4
TGTGCCAGCTCAGTGGGAGAATCCTACGAGCAGTACTTC | CASSVGESYEQYF | NA | NA | TRBJ2-7 | TRBV18
TGTGCCAGCAGCTTAAATTGGGAAACGGGAATTCAGTACTTC | CASSLNWETGIQYF | NA | NA | TRBJ2-4 | TRBV11-2
TGTGCCAGTAGTATTCCAGGACAGCTAAGCACAGATACGCAGTATTTT | CASSIPGQLSTDTQYF | NA | NA | TRBJ2-3 | TRBV19
TGTGCCAGCAGCTTCTTTAGGGGTTATAGCTCCTACGAGCAGTACTTC | CASSFFRGYSSYEQYF | NA | NA | TRBJ2-7 | TRBV5-6
TGCAGTGCTAGTGTTAGCGGGAACTACAATGAGCAGTTCTTC | CSASVSGNYNEQFF | TRBD2 | NA | TRBJ2-1 | TRBV20-1
TGTGCCAGTACCCCCGGACATTTGAGCACCGGGGAGCTGTTTTTT | CASTPGHLSTGELFF | NA | NA | TRBJ2-2 | TRBV27
TGTGCCAGCATTTCATCTTCAGGGGGCGAAAACGAGCAGTACTTC | CASISSSGGENEQYF | TRBD1 | NA | TRBJ2-7 | TRBV6-5
TGTGCCAGTAGTATAGCGGGTCAGCCCCAGCATTTT | CASSIAGQPQHF | NA | NA | TRBJ1-5 | TRBV19
TGTGCCATCAGGGGTGAGGGAGAGACCCAGTACTTC | CAIRGEGETQYF | NA | NA | TRBJ2-5 | TRBV10-3
TGTGCCACCAGTGATTTGATCGCGGGCCGCGGGAATACGCAGTATTTT | CATSDLIAGRGNTQYF | NA | NA | TRBJ2-3 | TRBV24-1
TGTGCCAGCAGCGGCGGGACAGCGCCTGAAAAACTGTTTTTT | CASSGGTAPEKLFF | TRBD1 | NA | TRBJ1-4 | TRBV9
TGTGCCAGCAGCAACAGGGGCCCACTCCCATGGGACAATGAGCAGTTCTTC | CASSNRGPLPWDNEQFF | NA | NA | TRBJ2-1 | TRBV21-1
TGTGCCAGCAGTGAATTGGCGGGGCCCCAGCATTTT | CASSELAGPQHF | NA | NA | TRBJ1-5 | TRBV2
TGTGCCAGCAGCCAAGAAGGACTAGCGGGATGGACGGAGACCCAGTACTTC | CASSQEGLAGWTETQYF | TRBD2 | NA | TRBJ2-5 | TRBV3-1/TRBV3-2
TGCGCCAGCAGCCAGGGACAGGCCTACGAGCAGTACTTC | CASSQGQAYEQYF | TRBD1 | NA | TRBJ2-7 | TRBV4-1
TGTGCCAGCAGCCAAGTGGGTGGGGAAACCCTCGGGAGGCCGCAGTATTTT | CASSQVGGETLGRPQYF | TRBD2 | NA | TRBJ2-3 | TRBV4-2
TGTGCCAGCACCGACAGGGGCCCGGGCAATGAGCAGTTCTTC | CASTDRGPGNEQFF | TRBD1 | NA | TRBJ2-1 | TRBV25-1
TGTGCCAGCAGAGTGCCAGGGGGGAAGACCCTAATGAACACTGAAGCTTTCTTT | CASRVPGGKTLMNTEAFF | NA | once | TRBJ1-1 | TRBV21-1
TGTGCCAGCAGCTTATTAGCGGGCCCTCTCGCAGATACGCAGTATTTT | CASSLLAGPLADTQYF | TRBD2 | NA | TRBJ2-3 | TRBV7-8
TGTGCCAGCAGCGAGCAGGGGAGCTATGGCTACACCTTC | CASSEQGSYGYTF | NA | NA | TRBJ1-2 | TRBV13
TGTGCCAGCAGCGACGGGGGGCGGACGGGGAACACTGAAGCTTTCTTT | CASSDGGRTGNTEAFF | NA | NA | TRBJ1-1 | TRBV4-2
TGTGCCACCAGCAGAGCCCAGTACACTGAAGCTTTCTTT | CATSRAQYTEAFF | NA | NA | TRBJ1-1 | TRBV15
TGTGCCAGCAGCCCGCCGGGACTAGCGCTAACCTACGAGCAGTACTTC | CASSPPGLALTYEQYF | TRBD2 | once | TRBJ2-7 | TRBV7-9
TGTGCCAGCTCACCCTACGGACAGGCAGGCACTGAAGCTTTCTTT | CASSPYGQAGTEAFF | TRBD1 | NA | TRBJ1-1 | TRBV18